The clone carrying this T cell receptor (beta chain) has a handful of counts. Clones were sequenced by immunoSEQ multiplex PCR, and TCRdb holds only the in-frame ones, with some missing. The table includes about 190,000 clones, around 80% detected once. These data are taken from a study of blood T cell repertoires in COVID-19. The receptor comes from a woman of 80 years or more with active or convalescent COVID-19. The sequenced sample was peripheral blood.

CDR3 amino acids: CATTRGTGNTIYF. For the CDR3, the DNA is TGTGCCACAACAAGGGGAACAGGAAACACCATATATTTT. The chain links TRBV28 to TRBJ1-3, with a tentative D call TRBD1 (5 bases). Germline values: CDR1 MDHEN, CDR2 SYDVKM. The V gene lost 10 bases and the J gene lost 4 bases, with 14 bases spanning the gap. The CDR3 runs 13 residues.